These 24 T cell receptor beta chains were all obtained from the same sample, sequenced in a study of shared clonotypes between healthy human individuals. Clones were sequenced by immunoSEQ multiplex PCR, and TCRdb holds only the in-frame ones, with some missing. Of around 690,000 clones detected, about 92% appear once; the ten largest clones hold less than 40%. Sequences were obtained from memory CD8+ T cells from PBMCs. The sample's subset: CD45RO+ cells pooled with CCR7-negative TemRA cells. These receptor sequences come from a man in his late teens or twenties in good health. Some clones in this sample may be carry-over from other donors' samples.

The chain uses TRBV28 and TRBJ2-2; perhaps TRBD2 as D (5 bases). Per the germline V gene, CDR1 is MDHEN and CDR2 is SYDVKM. This CDR3 is built from 15 residues. V was clipped by 3 bases and J by 10 bases, with 18 bases between them. The CDR3 DNA follows: TGTGCCAGCAGTTTGTTAGGGAGTCCTGGAACGGAGCTGTTTTTT. This translates into CASSLLGSPGTELFF.

The CDR3 spells CASRSGEGRNQPQHF. The CDR3 nucleotides read TGTGCCAGCAGGAGCGGCGAGGGTCGCAATCAGCCCCAGCATTTT. The chain uses TRBV28 and TRBJ1-5; no reliable D call. V lost 6 bases to trimming and J lost 2 bases, with 14 bases between them. The CDR3 has 15 residues. Germline CDR1 is MDHEN and CDR2 is SYDVKM.

CDR3 amino acids: CASSYGVSTEAFF. The DNA for the CDR3 is TGTGCCAGCAGTTACGGGGTGTCCACTGAAGCTTTCTTT. The chain joins TRBV28 to TRBJ1-1, with D uncertain. The germline V gene encodes CDR1 MDHEN and CDR2 SYDVKM. Trimming took off 4 bases at V and 4 bases at J, with 10 bases between the two ends. This CDR3 is 13 amino acids long.

The chain couples TRBV13 to TRBJ2-7; no definite D call. V was pared by 4 bases and J by 6 bases, with 16 bases between. Germline CDR1 and CDR2: PRHDT and FYEKMQ (reference sequence). This CDR3 has 14 residues. The CDR3 region is CASSSGRGILEQYF. The CDR3 DNA reads TGTGCCAGCAGCTCAGGCCGTGGCATACTCGAGCAGTACTTC.

V gene TRBV4-3 combines with J gene TRBJ2-5; D is ambiguous. Trimming removed 0 bases from V and 1 base from J, with 12 bases in between. Germline V gene data show CDR1 as LGHNA and CDR2 as YSLEER. The CDR3 totals 16 residues. The CDR3 sequence is CASSQEGPDLQETQYF. In DNA, the CDR3 is TGCGCCAGCAGCCAAGAAGGGCCAGACCTCCAAGAGACCCAGTACTTC.

The chain is built from TRBV13 and TRBJ1-4; TRBD1 matches at 7 bases. Trimming removed 4 bases from V and 4 bases from J; junction bases left unmatched: 6. Germline loops: CDR1 PRHDT, CDR2 FYEKMQ (reference sequence). The CDR3 extends over 15 amino acids. The CDR3 sequence is CASSSHRGLNEKLFF. In DNA, the CDR3 is TGTGCCAGCAGCTCGCACAGGGGACTTAATGAAAAACTGTTTTTT.

V gene TRBV27 combines with J gene TRBJ2-6; the match to TRBD1 covers 7 bases. Trimming took 6 bases from V and 2 from J; bases not matched to a gene: 4. CDR1 MNHEY and CDR2 SMNVEV come from the germline V gene (reference sequence). The CDR3 has 15 residues. CDR3 sequence: CASRTGLTGANVLTF. DNA for the CDR3: TGTGCCAGCAGGACAGGGTTAACTGGGGCCAACGTCCTGACTTTC. The variable domain in full, completed from reference TRBV27 and TRBJ2-6, reads EAQVTQNPRYLITVTGKKLTVTCSQNMNHEYMSWYRQDPGLGLRQIYYSMNVEVTDKGDVPEGYKVSRKEKRNFPLILESPSPNQTSLYFCASRTGLTGANVLTFGAGSRLTVL.

The chain links TRBV7-9 to TRBJ2-1, with a possible D match to TRBD2 (6 bases). Deletions cut 5 bases from V and 5 bases from J, with 22 bases between. Germline CDR1 and CDR2: SEHNR and FQNEAQ (reference sequence). The CDR3 spans 17 residues. The CDR3 DNA is TGTGCCAGCAGCGAACCGGCGGGGCTAGCGAACGACAATGAGCAGTTCTTC. Its translation: CASSEPAGLANDNEQFF.

The V call is TRBV28, the J call TRBJ2-7, with D hard to call. V dropped 6 bases and J dropped 0 bases, with 18 bases sitting between them. CDR3 size: 16 residues. From germline, CDR1 is MDHEN and CDR2 SYDVKM. The CDR3 region has the DNA TGTGCCAGCAGCCCCAGGACGGTCCTCAGCTCCTACGAGCAGTACTTC. Protein: CASSPRTVLSSYEQYF.

The rearrangement uses TRBV14 and TRBJ2-2; D ambiguous. The germline gives CDR1 SGHDN, CDR2 FVKESK. This CDR3 is built from 14 residues. Trimming took 1 base from V and 6 from J, leaving 9 bases between them. The CDR3, as DNA: TGTGCCAGCAGCCAAGTGGTAGGAGCCGGGGAGCTGTTTTTT. This sequence encodes CASSQVVGAGELFF. The full variable domain, with the rest looked up from reference TRBV14 and TRBJ2-2, is EAGVTQFPSHSVIEKGQTVTLRCDPISGHDNLYWYRRVMGKEIKFLLHFVKESKQDESGMPNNRFLAERTGGTYSTLKVQPAELEDSGVYFCASSQVVGAGELFFGEGSRLTVL.

This sequence joins TRBV27 and TRBJ2-7, with D tentatively TRBD2 (5 bases). Germline V gene sequence: CDR1 MNHEY, CDR2 SMNVEV (reference sequence). Trimming removed 3 bases from V and 2 bases from J, with 17 bases in between. This CDR3 has 16 amino acids. CDR3: CASSFYARTGAYEQYF. For the CDR3, the DNA is TGTGCCAGCAGTTTTTACGCCCGAACCGGGGCCTACGAGCAGTACTTC.

The rearrangement joins TRBV6-1 to TRBJ2-1; D perhaps matches TRBD2 (6 bases). The CDR3 sequence is 15 residues long. Per germline, CDR1 MNHNS and CDR2 SASEGT. V lost 5 bases, J lost 1 base, and 12 bases lay in between. CDR3 protein: CASSPRDFSYNEQFF. The CDR3 coding sequence is TGTGCCAGCAGTCCTCGGGACTTTTCCTACAATGAGCAGTTCTTC.

This sequence joins TRBV7-9 and TRBJ2-7; 9 nucleotides align to TRBD2. Unmatched junction bases numbered 13, after V lost 5 bases and J lost 5 bases. The CDR3 is made up of 16 amino acids. Germline CDR1 SEHNR, CDR2 FQNEAQ (reference sequence). The DNA of the CDR3 is TGTGCCAGCAGCCCCCGAGGTGCGGGAGGGTCCGACGAGCAGTACTTC. Residues: CASSPRGAGGSDEQYF. The full variable domain, in which reference TRBV7-9 and TRBJ2-7 provide the parts outside the CDR3, is DTGVSQNPRHKITKRGQNVTFRCDPISEHNRLYWYRQTLGQGPEFLTYFQNEAQLEKSRLLSDRFSAERPKGSFSTLEIQRTEQGDSAMYLCASSPRGAGGSDEQYFGPGTRLTVT.

This clone was counted between two and nine times. The chain joins TRBV10-3 to TRBJ1-1; 10 positions agree with TRBD1. CDR1 ENHRY and CDR2 SYGVKD come from the germline V gene. This CDR3 region has 18 residues. After removal of 0 bases from V and 3 bases from J, the junction contained 10 bases not matched to a gene. In DNA form, the CDR3 reads TGTGCCATCAGTGAGTCCAGGACAGGGGGGTTTTCGGACACTGAAGCTTTCTTT. Translating gives CAISESRTGGFSDTEAFF.

This clone appeared a few times. This chain connects TRBV7-6 to TRBJ2-1, with D possibly being TRBD1 (5 bases). CDR3 length: 12 amino acids. Trimming stripped 5 bases from V and 5 bases from J, with 7 bases between. Germline CDR1 is SGHVS and CDR2 is FNYEAQ. The CDR3 sequence: CASSDSNNEQFF. The CDR3 DNA reads TGTGCCAGCAGCGACAGCAACAATGAGCAGTTCTTC.

The V gene is TRBV7-3, the J gene TRBJ2-1; 9 positions match TRBD2. Germline-derived CDR1 and CDR2 are SGHTA and FQGTGA. V shed 4 bases and J 6 bases; nucleotides not matched to a gene: 16. This CDR3 region has 18 residues. This chain's CDR3 is CASSSPRRGRASGNEQFF. The CDR3 nucleotides are TGTGCCAGCAGCTCCCCGAGGCGCGGGAGGGCCTCCGGCAATGAGCAGTTCTTC.

The chain employs TRBV5-1 and TRBJ2-7, with 9 bases fitting TRBD1. The CDR3 runs 16 residues. Germline CDR1 reads SGHRS; CDR2 reads YFSETQ. The ends lost 4 bases at V and 3 bases at J; junction bases unmatched: 11. The DNA of the CDR3 is TGCGCCAGCAGCGTTCTGGGACAGGGCGGTAACTACGAGCAGTACTTC. Its protein product is CASSVLGQGGNYEQYF.

As concerns this clone: A read error may produce the germline difference seen at one junction end. This sequence joins TRBV28 and TRBJ2-3; 9 positions match TRBD1. CDR1 is MDHEN, CDR2 SYDVKM, per germline. The CDR3 length is 17 residues. This CDR3 is CATSTDLDRGNTDTQYF. Written as DNA, the CDR3 is TGTGCCACCAGTACCGACCTGGACAGGGGAAACACAGATACGCAGTATTTT.

This chain links TRBV7-2 with TRBJ1-1; TRBD1 is a possible D gene (5 bases). CDR1 is SGHTA, CDR2 FQGNSA, per germline. The V end was cut by 3 bases, the J end by 0 bases, with 11 bases between. The CDR3 is made up of 15 amino acids. CDR3 loop: CASSFRVTMNTEAFF. CDR3 bases: TGTGCCAGCAGCTTCAGGGTTACCATGAACACTGAAGCTTTCTTT.

There are a few counts of this clone. The chain has TRBV4-3 and TRBJ2-6; D gene unclear. The CDR3 loop spans 15 amino acids. Between the trimmed V and J ends, which lost 1 base and 2 bases, there was a span of 6 bases. Germline V gene sequence: CDR1 LGHNA, CDR2 YSLEER. The CDR3 bases are TGCGCCAGCAGCCAAGGTGTTGCTGGGGCCAACGTCCTGACTTTC. It yields the protein CASSQGVAGANVLTF.

The rearrangement joins TRBV29-1 to TRBJ2-7; D is possibly TRBD2 (5 bases). Trimming took 6 bases from V and 0 from J, leaving 12 bases between them. CDR1 is SQVTM, CDR2 ANQGSEA, per germline. The CDR3 has 13 amino acids. The CDR3 DNA reads TGCAGCGTGGTAGCGCGCAGCTCCTACGAGCAGTACTTC. This translates into CSVVARSSYEQYF.

The V call is TRBV2, the J call TRBJ2-1; perhaps TRBD2 as D (6 bases). The germline V and J ends were trimmed by 7 bases and 3 bases, with 16 bases remaining between them. Germline V gives CDR1 SNHLY, CDR2 FYNNEI. This CDR3 is built from 15 residues. CDR3: CASNLPGTFYNEQFF. The CDR3 DNA is TGTGCCAGCAATCTCCCCGGGACTTTCTACAATGAGCAGTTCTTC. Combining the CDR3 with reference TRBV2 and TRBJ2-1 gives the whole variable domain EPEVTQTPSHQVTQMGQEVILRCVPISNHLYFYWYRQILGQKVEFLVSFYNNEISEKSEIFDDQFSVERPDGSNFTLKIRSTKLEDSAMYFCASNLPGTFYNEQFFGPGTRLTVL.

This clone showed up many times. The chain couples TRBV2 to TRBJ2-5; D might be TRBD2 (5 bases). V lost 1 base to trimming and J lost 5 bases, with 14 bases between them. Germline-derived CDR1 and CDR2 are SNHLY and FYNNEI. The CDR3 covers 15 residues. The CDR3 DNA reads as TGTGCCAGCAGTGAAGAGCCGGGGTTGAAGGAGACCCAGTACTTC. As protein: CASSEEPGLKETQYF.

The chain has TRBV28 and TRBJ2-5; D is unclear. The length of the CDR3 is 15 residues. Trimming stripped 7 bases from V and 2 bases from J, with 17 bases between. Germline-derived CDR1 and CDR2 are MDHEN and SYDVKM. CDR3 region: CASNPGSGGQETQYF. For the CDR3, the DNA is TGTGCCAGCAACCCAGGTAGTGGCGGTCAAGAGACCCAGTACTTC.